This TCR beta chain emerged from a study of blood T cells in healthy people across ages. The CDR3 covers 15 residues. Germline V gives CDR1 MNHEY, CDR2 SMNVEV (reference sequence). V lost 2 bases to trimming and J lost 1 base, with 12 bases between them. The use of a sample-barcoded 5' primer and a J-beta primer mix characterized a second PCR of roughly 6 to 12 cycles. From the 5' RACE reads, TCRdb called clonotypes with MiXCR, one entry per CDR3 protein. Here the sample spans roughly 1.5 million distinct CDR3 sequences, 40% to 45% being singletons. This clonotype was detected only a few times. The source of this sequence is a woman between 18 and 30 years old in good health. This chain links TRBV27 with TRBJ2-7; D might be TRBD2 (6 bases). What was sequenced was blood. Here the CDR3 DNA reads TGTGCCAGCAGTTTAGTTAATAGCGGTTCCTACGAGCAGTACTTC. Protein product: CASSLVNSGSYEQYF.